This TCR beta chain was found in a study of cytomegalovirus exposure and HLA in healthy donors. Study observations and caveats: Altogether, 150 to 200 TCR beta chains were recorded as cytomegalovirus-associated.

Of note for this clone: Its cognate antigen is unknown.

Primers included in the PCR were 60 Vbeta and 13 Jbeta primers. Clones were read by immunoSEQ multiplex PCR, and TCRdb kept only the in-frame ones, dropping some. The data show 110,000 or so clones, with around 74% seen just once and 1.3% held by the top ten. V was trimmed by 6 bases and J by 0 bases, leaving 18 bases between them. The germline CDR1 and CDR2 sequences are MDHEN and SYDVKM. The CDR3 contains 18 residues. This receptor was obtained from a man between 40 and 49 years old in good health and CMV-seronegative. Sequencing was performed on PBMCs. V gene TRBV28 combines with J gene TRBJ2-6; D perhaps matches TRBD1 (6 bases). CDR3 bases: TGTGCCAGCAGGCGGACAGTTTTAGGCAACTCTGGGGCCAACGTCCTGACTTTC. Translation gives CASRRTVLGNSGANVLTF.